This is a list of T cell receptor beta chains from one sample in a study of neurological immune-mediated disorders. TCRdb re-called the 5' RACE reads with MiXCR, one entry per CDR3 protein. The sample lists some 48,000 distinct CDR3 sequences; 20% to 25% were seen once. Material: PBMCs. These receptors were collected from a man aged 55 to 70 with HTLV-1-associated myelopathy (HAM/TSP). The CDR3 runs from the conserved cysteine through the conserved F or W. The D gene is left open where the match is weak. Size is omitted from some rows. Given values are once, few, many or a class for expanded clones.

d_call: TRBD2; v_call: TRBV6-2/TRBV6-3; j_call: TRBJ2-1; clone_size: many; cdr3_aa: CASSLAGGGVNEQFF; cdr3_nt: TGTGCCAGCAGTCTAGCGGGAGGAGGGGTCAATGAGCAGTTCTTC
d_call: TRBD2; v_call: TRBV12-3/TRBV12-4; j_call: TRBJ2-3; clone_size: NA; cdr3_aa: CASSLRASGNRDTQYF; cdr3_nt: TGTGCCAGCAGTTTAAGGGCTAGCGGGAATAGGGATACGCAGTATTTT
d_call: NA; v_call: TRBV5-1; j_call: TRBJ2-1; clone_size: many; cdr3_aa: CASSMLGESYNEQFF; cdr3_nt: TGCGCCAGCAGCATGCTTGGGGAATCCTACAATGAGCAGTTCTTC
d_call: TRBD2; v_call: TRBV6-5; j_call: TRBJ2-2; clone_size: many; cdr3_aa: CASSPTSGRPGELFF; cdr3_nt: TGTGCCAGCAGTCCGACTAGCGGGAGACCCGGGGAGCTGTTTTTT
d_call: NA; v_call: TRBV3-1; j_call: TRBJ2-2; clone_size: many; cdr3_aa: CASSPSDLWQNTGELFF; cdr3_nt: TGTGCCAGCAGCCCTAGTGACCTGTGGCAGAACACCGGGGAGCTGTTTTTT
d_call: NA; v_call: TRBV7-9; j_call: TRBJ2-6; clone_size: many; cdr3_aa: CASSPPVGANVLTF; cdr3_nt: TGTGCCAGCAGCCCTCCGGTCGGGGCCAACGTCCTGACTTTC
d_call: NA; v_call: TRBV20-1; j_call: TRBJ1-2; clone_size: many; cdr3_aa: CSARDQPGNGYTF; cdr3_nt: TGCAGTGCTAGAGATCAGCCGGGGAATGGCTACACCTTC
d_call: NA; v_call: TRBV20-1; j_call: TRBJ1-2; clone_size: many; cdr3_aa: CSAPPQGTNYGYTF; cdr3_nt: TGCAGTGCGCCTCCCCAGGGTACTAACTATGGCTACACCTTC
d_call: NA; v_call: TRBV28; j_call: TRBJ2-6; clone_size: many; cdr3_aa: CASTAGSSGANVLTF; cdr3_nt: TGTGCCAGCACTGCGGGGAGCTCTGGGGCCAACGTCCTGACTTTC
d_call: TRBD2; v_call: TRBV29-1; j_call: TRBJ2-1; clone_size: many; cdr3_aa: CSVIRTSGRAGEQFF; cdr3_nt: TGCAGCGTTATTCGGACTAGCGGGAGGGCCGGTGAGCAGTTCTTC
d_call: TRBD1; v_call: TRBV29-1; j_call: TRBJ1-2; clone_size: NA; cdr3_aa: CRASRGQNGYTF; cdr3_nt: TGCAGAGCGTCTAGGGGGCAAAATGGCTACACCTTC
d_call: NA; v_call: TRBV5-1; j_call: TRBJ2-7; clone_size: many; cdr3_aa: CASSLDGIDDEQYF; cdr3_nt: TGCGCCAGCAGCTTGGACGGGATCGACGACGAGCAGTACTTC
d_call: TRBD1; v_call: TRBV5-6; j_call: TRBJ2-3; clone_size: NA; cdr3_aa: CASSSRTGGDTQYF; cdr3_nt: TGTGCCAGCAGCTCAAGGACAGGGGGGGATACGCAGTATTTT
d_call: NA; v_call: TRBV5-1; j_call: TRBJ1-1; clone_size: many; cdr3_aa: CASSLNLVGTEAFF; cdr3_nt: TGCGCCAGCAGCTTGAACTTGGTGGGTACTGAAGCTTTCTTT
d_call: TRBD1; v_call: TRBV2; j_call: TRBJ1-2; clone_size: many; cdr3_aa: CASSAKLTGDYGYTF; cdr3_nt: TGTGCCAGCAGTGCAAAGTTGACAGGGGACTATGGCTACACCTTC
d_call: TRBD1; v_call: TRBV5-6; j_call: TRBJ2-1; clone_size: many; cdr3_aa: CASSLVGTGQYNEQFF; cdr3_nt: TGTGCCAGCAGCTTGGTTGGGACAGGGCAATACAATGAGCAGTTCTTC
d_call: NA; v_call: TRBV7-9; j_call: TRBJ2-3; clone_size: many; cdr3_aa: CASSFLSLLGTDTQYF; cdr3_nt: TGTGCCAGCAGCTTTTTGAGCCTCCTAGGCACAGATACGCAGTATTTT